The 5 T cell receptor beta chains below come from one sample, sequenced in a study of control samples from healthy donors and cancer patients (dated by TCRdb to 2018 to 2021). The library was built by means of the immunoSEQ multiplex PCR assay. The immuneACCESS repertoire file appears here via TCRdb, limited to in-frame rearrangements. These files lack a portion of the clones; in checked studies, under half of the deficit traces to unresolved V genes, and the cause of the others is not known. The sample table shows around 120,000 clones, and roughly 91% are seen once. 1.7% of the sample is taken by the ten largest. The sequenced sample consisted of PBMCs. The source is a man aged 45-65 years with head and neck cancer.

This sequence joins TRBV5-5 and TRBJ1-2; D is uncertain. CDR1 and CDR2 (germline): SGHKS, YYEKEE (reference sequence). This CDR3 has 15 amino acids. Trimming removed 3 bases from V and 2 bases from J, with 14 bases in between. CDR3 DNA: TGTGCCAGCAGCTCCCCCCGGGGTATGAACTATGGCTACACCTTC. Its protein is CASSSPRGMNYGYTF.

This chain uses TRBV6-6 with TRBJ1-1; D remains ambiguous. Per the germline V gene, CDR1 is MNHNY and CDR2 is SVGAGI (reference sequence). This CDR3 has 13 residues. Trimming left V 6 bases short and J 7 bases short, with 15 bases between. CDR3 bases: TGTGCCAGCAGCCTACCCGGGGTTTTTGAAGCTTTCTTT. It specifies CASSLPGVFEAFF.

V gene TRBV6-5 combines with J gene TRBJ2-7; TRBD1 or TRBD2 may be the D gene (5 bases each). The germline V gene encodes CDR1 MNHEY and CDR2 SVGAGI. Between the trimmed V and J ends, which lost 5 bases and 4 bases, there was a span of 15 bases. The CDR3 is made up of 14 amino acids. DNA for the CDR3: TGTGCCAGCAGTCTCTCCGGGACCCGATACGAGCAGTACTTC. It yields the protein CASSLSGTRYEQYF.

The rearrangement uses TRBV30 and TRBJ2-2; D is ambiguous. CDR3 length: 13 amino acids. In germline, CDR1 is GTSNPN, CDR2 SVGIG (reference sequence). V dropped 2 bases and J dropped 6 bases, with 10 bases sitting between them. The CDR3 DNA reads TGTGCCTGGAGTTTCGCGGCTCCCGGGGAGCTGTTTTTT. Protein product: CAWSFAAPGELFF. Looking up the rest from reference TRBV30 and TRBJ2-2 gives the full variable domain: SQTIHQWPATLVQPVGSPLSLECTVEGTSNPNLYWYRQAAGRGLQLLFYSVGIGQISSEVPQNLSASRPQDRQFILSSKKLLLSDSGFYLCAWSFAAPGELFFGEGSRLTVL.

The CDR3, as DNA: TGTGCCAGCAGCACCAGACTAGGTAATGAGCAGTTCTTC. Its translation: CASSTRLGNEQFF. V usage is TRBV11-2 and J usage is TRBJ2-1; TRBD2 is a possible D gene (6 bases). V lost 5 bases and J lost 7, with 12 bases in between. The V gene's germline CDR1 is SGHAT and CDR2 FQNNGV. This CDR3 spans 13 amino acids.